The entry that follows covers one T cell receptor (beta chain) sequence. Germline CDR1 SGHRS, CDR2 YFSETQ. With 4 bases removed from V and 5 bases from J, the gap between germline ends came to 12 bases. This CDR3 has 13 amino acids. Sequenced by immunoSEQ multiplex PCR; TCRdb stores in-frame clones only, minus some. The sample lists over 30,000 clones; roughly 87% were seen once. This sample was included in a study of blood T cell repertoires in COVID-19. Sequenced: peripheral blood. This clonotype was sampled from an elderly man with acute or convalescent COVID-19. The chain links TRBV5-1 to TRBJ1-1, with D possibly TRBD1 on 5 matching bases. CDR3 region: CASSIQGETEAFF. DNA for the CDR3: TGCGCCAGCAGCATCCAGGGTGAAACTGAAGCTTTCTTT.